There are a few counts of the clone carrying this T cell receptor (beta chain). Its antigen is undetermined. The time point here: week 3, after first cycle of checkpoint inhibitor. Response was assessed by RECIST 1.1 at 12 weeks, except a couple of rapid progressors. Prior systemic cancer therapy, immunosuppressant use and other active malignancies excluded patients. Profiling relied on immunoSEQ multiplex PCR, and the TCRdb table lists in-frame clones only, not all of them. The repertoire holds about 7,800 clones, with around nine tenths as singletons. Germline V gene lookup returns CDR1 LNHDA and CDR2 SQIVND (reference sequence). V dropped 3 bases and J dropped 6; count of bases not matched to a gene: 4. This CDR3 is 13 amino acids long. This entry belongs to a study of blood T cell dynamics during melanoma immunotherapy. Background on the study: First-line therapy was either pembrolizumab or nivolumab with ipilimumab for metastatic melanoma.

Study outcomes and limitations: Unlike progressors, later disease-control patients had W3 repertoires gaining clonality or diversity.

The TCR originated in a human donor with melanoma. The chain joins TRBV19 to TRBJ1-1, with 7 positions matching TRBD1. This sample comprised blood, obtained from a patient treated with checkpoint blockade. As DNA, the CDR3 is TGTGCCAGTAGTATGACAGGGTCCGCTGAAGCTTTCTTT. Its protein is CASSMTGSAEAFF.